This passage covers 30 T cell receptor beta chains from one sample sequenced in a study of tumor-infiltrating lymphocytes in primary liver carcinoma. For each extraction, RNA and DNA were obtained together from approximately 20-30 mg of unsorted bulk tissue. A primer matching the constant region was used to make TCR beta cDNA from about 500 ng of total RNA. Three nested multiplex PCR rounds of slightly modified ARM-PCR generated TCR beta libraries. The opening two PCR rounds, approximately 10 cycles each, paired TRBV1-TRBV30 forward primers with a C-beta reverse primer. TCRdb reprocessed the multiplex PCR reads with MiXCR, giving one entry per CDR3 protein. The sample holds 35,000 to 50,000 distinct CDR3 sequences; roughly 75% are singletons and the top ten take around 40%. Material: tumor-adjacent normal liver tissue. The receptors come from a woman in her 30s with primary liver carcinoma and hepatitis B virus infection.

The genes are TRBV4-2 and TRBJ1-5; no reliable D call. Germline CDR1 is LGHNA and CDR2 is YNFKEQ. V lost 0 bases and J lost 12, with 18 bases in between. The CDR3 loop spans 15 amino acids. For the CDR3, the DNA is TGTGCCAGCAGCCAAGATATGACATTGGGTCGGCTCCAGCATTTT. It is translated as CASSQDMTLGRLQHF.

This clonotype was picked up many times. A read error may produce the germline difference seen at one junction end. The V and J genes are TRBV13 and TRBJ2-5; 8 nucleotides agree with TRBD1. This CDR3 has 17 residues. In germline, CDR1 is PRHDT, CDR2 FYEKMQ (reference sequence). The CDR3 loop reads CASSFPTGERGQETRYF. The CDR3 DNA sequence: TGTGCCAGCAGCTTCCCGACAGGGGAGAGAGGACAAGAGACCCGGTACTTC.

Points on this clonotype: With a much larger clone just one base away, this may be a read error. This chain links TRBV11-2 with TRBJ1-1; D remains unclear. Looked up from germline, CDR1 is SGHAT and CDR2 is FQNNGV. The CDR3 runs 15 residues. The germline V and J ends were trimmed by 7 bases and 5 bases, with 20 bases remaining between them. The CDR3 here is CASNLAPRGGTEAFF. DNA of the CDR3: TGTGCCAGCAACCTAGCCCCCCGCGGCGGAACTGAAGCTTTCTTT.

A word on this clonotype: A read error may account for a junction end that differs from germline. V is TRBV29-1 and J is TRBJ1-4; 9 nucleotides line up with TRBD1. CDR1 SQVTM and CDR2 ANQGSEA come from the germline V gene. The CDR3 consists of 15 residues. The CDR3, as DNA: TGCAGCATTGAAGCCGGGGGACAGGGCTATGAAGAACTGTTTTTT. Its protein is CSIEAGGQGYEELFF.

Of note for this clonotype: Being one base from a much bigger clone, this may be a read error. V usage is TRBV5-6 and J usage is TRBJ2-3; 8 bases match TRBD2. CDR1 is SGHDT and CDR2 is YYEEEE in the germline V gene. The CDR3 runs to 17 residues. The CDR3 spells CTSSLPLAGRIADTQYF. As DNA, the CDR3 is TGTACCAGCAGCTTGCCTTTAGCGGGGAGGATAGCAGATACGCAGTATTTT.

V gene TRBV11-1 combines with J gene TRBJ2-5; possible D gene TRBD1, 9 bases. V was pared by 9 bases and J by 5 bases, with 25 bases between. This CDR3 has 16 amino acids. The germline CDR1 and CDR2 sequences are SGHAT and FQDESV (reference sequence). DNA for the CDR3: TGTGCCAGAAGTTTAGCGGGACAGGGCTCCATGGAGACCCAGTACTTC. This sequence encodes CARSLAGQGSMETQYF.

This clonotype was observed a few times. The V gene is TRBV6-5, the J gene TRBJ2-1; 9 positions agree with TRBD2. The germline gives CDR1 MNHEY, CDR2 SVGAGI. This CDR3 has 16 residues. The J segment lost 9 bases and the V segment lost 9 bases, leaving 18 bases of the junction unmatched. In DNA, the CDR3 is TGTGCCAGTAGTGTGGGGCCGCGGGAGGGCCAAAGTGAGCAGTTCTTC. As protein: CASSVGPREGQSEQFF.

This clonotype is medium-sized by share. The J gene is TRBJ2-7, the V gene TRBV6-2 or TRBV6-3; weak D call: TRBD2 (5 bases). The V end lost 5 bases, the J end lost 4 bases, and 24 bases lay between the germline ends. This CDR3 spans 17 amino acids. Germline loops: CDR1 MNHEY, CDR2 SVGEGT. CDR3 in DNA: TGTGCCAGCAGTCTTCGGTTAGCGCCAGAGAAGACTTACGAGCAGTACTTC. Residues: CASSLRLAPEKTYEQYF.

Notes on this clonotype: Lacking the conserved final phenylalanine or tryptophan, this CDR3 likely reflects a read error. This sequence joins TRBV6-5 and TRBJ2-1, with no clear D. Deletions cut 4 bases from V and 0 bases from J, with 22 bases between. CDR3 length: 19 amino acids. In germline, CDR1 is MNHEY, CDR2 SVGAGI. The CDR3 DNA follows: TGTGCCAGCAGTTCCTCTGGAGACATCTCTTCGAGCTCCTACAATGAGCAGTTCTCC. Protein sequence: CASSSSGDISSSSYNEQFS.

Remarks on this clonotype: One end of the junction is discordant with germline, which a read error may explain. This chain connects TRBV4-2 to TRBJ1-1, with 8 bases identical to TRBD1. The CDR3 consists of 17 residues. CDR1 and CDR2 from the germline V gene are LGHNA and YNFKEQ. CDR3 amino acids: CSSSRVGTGGRDTEAFF. CDR3 sequence (DNA): TGTTCCAGCAGCCGAGTGGGGACAGGCGGTCGGGACACTGAAGCTTTCTTT.

The chain couples TRBV10-1 to TRBJ1-6; the D is unclear. The CDR3 length is 14 residues. In germline, CDR1 is WNHNN, CDR2 SYGVQD (reference sequence). V was clipped by 2 bases and J by 8 bases, with 10 bases between them. In DNA form, the CDR3 reads TGCGCCAGCAGTGAGAGAACATGGGATTCACCCCTCCACTTT. Translated: CASSERTWDSPLHF.

This chain uses TRBV5-1 with TRBJ2-5; 7 bases match TRBD1. The V and J ends lost 1 base and 7 bases, in that order; junction bases with no gene match: 10. The CDR3 covers 15 residues. Germline V gene sequence: CDR1 SGHRS, CDR2 YFSETQ. CDR3: CASSLCGRGKGTQYF. The DNA for the CDR3 is TGCGCCAGCAGCTTGTGTGGCAGGGGGAAAGGGACCCAGTACTTC.

A remark on this clonotype: One end of the junction varies from germline; a read error may be responsible. The chain employs TRBV5-1 and TRBJ1-1; D is perhaps TRBD1 (5 bases). The V gene's germline CDR1 is SGHRS and CDR2 YFSETQ. The CDR3 is 14 residues long. The CDR3 loop is CASTQKTAFSEAFF. The CDR3 DNA reads as TGCGCTAGCACCCAAAAGACAGCGTTTAGTGAAGCTTTCTTT.

Note on this clonotype: With a much larger clone just one base away, this may be a read error. CDR3 DNA: TGTGCCAGTAGTCCTGGTGATTACGACTACAATGAGCTGTTCTTC. As protein: CASSPGDYDYNELFF. V is TRBV19 and J is TRBJ2-1; tentative D call: TRBD2 (5 bases). The length of the CDR3 is 15 residues. Germline values: CDR1 LNHDA, CDR2 SQIVND (reference sequence).

Turning to this clonotype: One end of the junction fails to match germline, which may point to a read error. This chain joins TRBV11-1 and TRBJ1-1; D uncertain. Germline CDR1 reads SGHAT; CDR2 reads FQDESV (reference sequence). The CDR3 runs 13 residues. CDR3 DNA: TGTGCTAGCAGCTTAGTGCATGTCACTGAAACTTTCTTT. It translates to CASSLVHVTETFF.

This clonotype appeared many times. The chain has TRBV30 and TRBJ2-3; D not resolved. V shed 0 bases and J shed 6 bases, with 10 bases lying between them. The CDR3 sequence is 13 residues long. CDR1 is GTSNPN and CDR2 is SVGIG in the germline V gene (reference sequence). CDR3 sequence: CAWSVHGRDTQYF. The CDR3 coding sequence is TGTGCCTGGAGTGTACATGGTCGGGATACGCAGTATTTT.

Regarding this clonotype: At one boundary the junction diverges from the germline segment, which might be a read error. In nucleotides, the CDR3 is TGTGGCATCAGGACAGGGAAAAAAGGTGAAGCTTTCTTT. Amino acids: CGIRTGKKGEAFF. This chain connects TRBV10-3 to TRBJ1-1, with TRBD1 matching 8 bases. The CDR3 loop spans 13 amino acids. CDR1 and CDR2 (germline): ENHRY, SYGVKD.

The CDR3 spells CAITEGTNTEAFF. CDR3 nucleotide sequence: TGTGCCATCACTGAGGGAACTAACACTGAAGCTTTCTTT. J is TRBJ1-1 and V is TRBV6-5; D is unclear. Trimming took off 10 bases at V and 2 bases at J, with 14 bases between the two ends. Looked up from germline, CDR1 is MNHEY and CDR2 is SVGAGI. The CDR3 contains 13 residues.

The gene calls are TRBV19 and TRBJ2-1; 7 positions agree with TRBD2. The CDR3 extends over 12 amino acids. From germline, CDR1 is LNHDA and CDR2 SQIVND (reference sequence). V shed 9 bases and J 5 bases; nucleotides not matched to a gene: 4. CDR3 loop: CASGTTDNEQFF. CDR3 DNA: TGTGCCAGCGGGACTACCGACAATGAGCAGTTCTTC.

With regard to this clonotype: Its ends do not fully match the called genes, so a read error is possible. V gene TRBV29-1 combines with J gene TRBJ2-2; 8 nucleotides line up with TRBD2. This CDR3 has 14 amino acids. Germline V gene lookup returns CDR1 SQVTM and CDR2 ANQGSEA. The DNA for the CDR3 is TGTAGCGTTTCCGCGGGAGGTAACACCGTGGAGCTGTTTTTT. Protein product: CSVSAGGNTVELFF.

Regarding this clonotype: A junction boundary mismatches the germline segment, possibly from a read error. The CDR3 loop is CASSHSSGVYNEQFF. For the CDR3, the DNA is TGCGCTAGCAGCCATTCTAGCGGGGTTTACAATGAGCAGTTCTTC. V and J are TRBV4-3 and TRBJ2-1; TRBD2 agrees at 9 bases. The germline CDR1 and CDR2 sequences are LGHNA and YSLEER. The CDR3 extends over 15 amino acids.

Comment on this clonotype: A read error may produce the germline difference seen at one junction end. The V and J genes are TRBV6-2 or TRBV6-3 and TRBJ1-5; the D gene is possibly TRBD1 (6 bases). The CDR3 spans 13 residues. Germline V lookup: CDR1 MNHEY, CDR2 SVGEGT. The chain's CDR3 is CASSYRDNRPQHF. In DNA form, the CDR3 reads TGTGCTAGCAGTTACCGGGACAATCGGCCCCAGCACTTT.

V usage is TRBV12-3 or TRBV12-4 and J usage is TRBJ1-2; D is perhaps TRBD1 (6 bases). The CDR3 loop spans 12 amino acids. Between the trimmed V and J ends, which lost 5 bases and 8 bases, there was a span of 12 bases. CDR3 sequence: CASSGTLRGYTF. The CDR3 region has the DNA TGTGCCAGCAGTGGGACACTAAGAGGCTACACCTTC.

This clonotype was observed a single time. The rearrangement uses TRBV11-2 and TRBJ2-7, with D possibly matching TRBD2 (5 bases). The V gene lost 7 bases and the J gene lost 5 bases, with 15 bases spanning the gap. The CDR3 extends over 13 amino acids. Per germline, CDR1 SGHAT and CDR2 FQNNGV. The DNA of the CDR3 is TGTGCCAGCATCTTGGGAGTGTCCCACGAGCAGTACTTC. Its translation is CASILGVSHEQYF.

This clonotype came up a few times. One end of the junction varies from germline; a read error may be responsible. The chain links TRBV7-7 to TRBJ1-2, with D possibly being TRBD1 (6 bases). Germline V gene sequence: CDR1 SSHAT, CDR2 FNYEAQ (reference sequence). The CDR3 covers 13 residues. The CDR3, as DNA: TGTGCTAGCAGCTTCCAGGGGAACTATGGCTACACCTTC. Translation gives CASSFQGNYGYTF.

In this sample, this clonotype turned up once. This chain connects TRBV5-6 to TRBJ2-3; D perhaps matches TRBD1 (6 bases). The CDR3 is 17 amino acids. The V and J ends lost 4 bases and 5 bases respectively, with 23 bases between them. In germline, CDR1 is SGHDT, CDR2 YYEEEE. Here the CDR3 DNA reads TGTGCCAGCAGCGTAGGCCGTGACAGGATTAACAGAGATACGCAGTATTTT. Its protein product is CASSVGRDRINRDTQYF.

This chain joins TRBV6-2 or TRBV6-3 and TRBJ2-1; 7 nucleotides align to TRBD2. CDR3 length equals 18 residues. V dropped 6 bases and J dropped 5; count of bases not matched to a gene: 19. The germline CDR1 and CDR2 sequences are MNHEY and SVGEGT. The CDR3 DNA is TGTGCCAGCAGGGCACCGGGACTATCGGGAGGACATAACAATGAGCAGTTCTTC. It is translated as CASRAPGLSGGHNNEQFF.

V is TRBV9 and J is TRBJ2-3; TRBD2 matches at 8 bases. Germline CDR1 SGDLS, CDR2 YYNGEE. After removal of 2 bases from V and 1 base from J, the junction contained 3 bases not matched to a gene. This CDR3 region has 15 residues. For the CDR3, the DNA is TGTGCCAGCAGCGTGGTGACTAGCGGCACAGATACGCAGTATTTT. Translation: CASSVVTSGTDTQYF.

A few counts support this clonotype. The chain uses TRBV7-9 and TRBJ2-7; unclear D gene. V was pared by 4 bases and J by 0 bases, with 22 bases between. This CDR3 comprises 18 residues. Per germline, CDR1 SEHNR and CDR2 FQNEAQ (reference sequence). CDR3 loop: CASSSPPHSTGPSYEQYF. For the CDR3, the DNA is TGTGCCAGCAGCTCCCCGCCCCATTCTACGGGCCCCTCCTACGAGCAGTACTTC.

This clonotype has a single count. V gene TRBV6-6 combines with J gene TRBJ1-1; D is perhaps TRBD1 (6 bases). This CDR3 has 14 residues. With 8 bases removed from V and 3 bases from J, the gap between germline ends came to 16 bases. CDR1 MNHNY and CDR2 SVGAGI come from the germline V gene (reference sequence). The CDR3 nucleotides read TGTGCCAGCGGGGGCGGCTTCGGTGACACTGAAGCTTTCTTT. Translating gives CASGGGFGDTEAFF.